This T cell receptor (beta chain) was sequenced during a study of tumor-infiltrating lymphocytes in primary liver carcinoma. V was pared by 5 bases and J by 3 bases, with 5 bases of the junction left unmatched. The CDR3 runs to 14 residues. Germline-derived CDR1 and CDR2 are SGHTA and FQGTGA. The input was roughly 0.5 ug total RNA; TCR beta cDNA was made from it with a constant-region primer. Library construction for TCR beta comprised three nested multiplex PCR rounds performed with slightly modified ARM-PCR. Each of the first two PCR rounds ran nine to ten cycles with TRBV1-TRBV30 forward and C-beta reverse primers. TCRdb re-called the multiplex PCR reads with MiXCR, one entry per CDR3 protein. The table has 100,000 or so distinct CDR3 sequences, around 63% seen once; the top ten hold roughly 10%. This clonotype was counted many times. From roughly 20-30 mg of unsorted bulk tissue, DNA and RNA were co-extracted together.

The sequence derives from a woman aged 60-75 years with primary liver carcinoma and hepatitis B virus infection. The sequencing sample was made of liver tumor tissue from sampling region 5. Stated subset: tumor region T5, tumor centre. The chain is built from TRBV7-3 and TRBJ2-5; 8 bases line up with TRBD1. For the CDR3, the DNA is TGTGCCAGCAGCCAGACAGGGGCTAAAGAGACCCAGTACTTC. The encoded protein is CASSQTGAKETQYF.